This TCR beta chain was sequenced for a study of beta chain features in type 1 diabetes. Findings and limits, study-wide: TCRB CDR3 length was moderately but significantly reduced in all four CD4+ subsets of Type 1 diabetes patients.

The CDR3 is 14 amino acids. The V end lost 2 bases, the J end lost 3 bases, and 7 bases lay between the germline ends. CDR1 is MRHNA, CDR2 SNTAGT, per germline. Comments on this clone: Antigen: not known.

Reverse transcribing all isolated RNA meant expressed TCRB transcripts were sequenced. Libraries were prepared by immunoSEQ multiplex PCR; TCRdb keeps only in-frame clonotypes and omits some of them. The data contain almost 350,000 clones, 7% to 10% of them singletons. The clonotype comes from a man aged 25 to 40 with type 1 diabetes. The sample taken for sequencing was central memory CD4+ T cells from blood. J is TRBJ2-2 and V is TRBV6-4; no clear D gene. The CDR3 coding sequence is TGTGCCAGCAGTGACCCGACCCACACCGGGGAGCTGTTTTTT. Its protein product is CASSDPTHTGELFF.